This note documents a single T cell receptor beta chain sequence. Its cognate antigen has yet to be identified. Qualities for individual bases were not recorded, and no much larger clone is one base off. Library preparation was by the immunoSEQ multiplex PCR assay. Sourced from immuneACCESS, this table was stored by TCRdb with only in-frame sequences that have V and J called. A share of the clones is absent; for the studies checked, an unresolved V gene accounts for under half, and the remainder has no known explanation. The sample data list 90,000 to 95,000 clones, and approximately 92% of these were observed just once. Around 4.5% of the sample lies in the top ten. For this chain, trimming is 1 base at the V end and 1 base at the J end, and the number of junction bases without a gene match is 2. CDR1 and CDR2, looked up from the germline V gene, are SGDLS and YYNGEE. The CDR3 spans 15 residues, from the cysteine through the phenylalanine. Just the 45-base CDR3 DNA is kept, in frame starting at base 1.

This entry comes from a study of T cell changes during pregnancy in multiple sclerosis (dated by TCRdb to about 2019). Looking at the study overall: The study looked at changes in the T cell repertoire across pregnancy in women with multiple sclerosis.

This specimen was peripheral blood, taken in the first trimester of pregnancy. The receptor was derived from a female donor with multiple sclerosis, enrolled in a pregnancy study. The rearranged segments are TRBV9 and TRBJ2-1; 7 bases in the middle match TRBD1. The CDR3 corresponds to CASSVTGVSYNEQFF. The DNA reads as follows: TGTGCCAGCAGCGTAACAGGGGTGTCCTACAATGAGCAGTTCTTC. The CDR3, completed at both ends by the reference TRBV9 and TRBJ2-1 genes, gives the full variable domain DSGVTQTPKHLITATGQRVTLRCSPRSGDLSVYWYQQSLDQGLQFLIQYYNGEERAKGNILERFSAQQFPDLHSELNLSSLELGDSALYFCASSVTGVSYNEQFFGPGTRLTVL.